Sequencing of this TCR beta chain was carried out in a study of CD8 T cells in ankylosing spondylitis. Study-wide points: Certain motif variants had earlier been reported in reactive arthritis synovial fluid and blood. Peripheral blood held disease-linked clones only at relatively low frequency, and these were CD8+.

This clonotype was counted ten times or more. Its antigen remains unidentified. Trimming shortened V by 0 bases and J by 8 bases, and 12 bases separated the two germline ends. The germline gives CDR1 SGDLS, CDR2 YYNGEE. The CDR3 loop spans 14 amino acids. MiXCR, applied by TCRdb to the 5' RACE reads, yields one record per CDR3 protein. Of under 200,000 distinct CDR3 sequences listed, 11% are singletons. This sequence was found in a male donor with ankylosing spondylitis or in good health (not recorded which). Source material: blood, either unsorted or a sorted T cell fraction (not recorded which). V gene TRBV9 combines with J gene TRBJ2-1; tentatively, D is TRBD2 (5 bases). The CDR3 is CASSVETSSYEQFF. The CDR3 coding sequence is TGTGCCAGCAGCGTAGAAACTAGTTCTTATGAGCAGTTCTTC.